This T cell receptor beta chain was recovered during a study of blood T cells in healthy people across ages. Per germline, CDR1 MGHRA and CDR2 YSYEKL. After removal of 0 bases from V and 3 bases from J, the junction contained 2 bases not matched to a gene. This CDR3 has 16 amino acids. Primed by a sample-barcoded 5' primer and a J-beta primer mix, a second PCR proceeded for about 6 to 11 cycles. TCRdb reprocessed the 5' RACE reads via MiXCR and lists one record per CDR3 protein. Of 550,000 to 750,000 distinct CDR3 sequences in the sample, 20% to 25% are singletons; the top ten hold roughly 3.4%. The sequenced material came from blood. This clonotype was obtained from a man between 65 and 85 years old in good health. The V gene is TRBV4-1, the J gene TRBJ2-5; 12 bases are shared with TRBD2. The CDR3 DNA reads TGCGCCAGCAGCCAAGATTCTAGCGGGAGGGAAGAGACCCAGTACTTC. Protein sequence: CASSQDSSGREETQYF.